These 22 T cell receptor beta chains came from one sample sequenced in a study of T cells in narcolepsy. This table comes from immunoSEQ multiplex PCR, and its TCRdb copy is limited to in-frame clones, with some not included. This sample yields some 16,000 clones, of which around 77% are seen a single time; more than 13% belongs to the top ten. The sample consisted of CD45RA- memory CD8+ T cells from PBMCs. The receptors come from a human donor with narcolepsy.

This chain links TRBV18 with TRBJ2-1, with D perhaps TRBD1 (6 bases). V lost 0 bases and J lost 8, with 14 bases in between. Germline CDR1 and CDR2: KGHSH and LQKENI. The CDR3 runs 15 residues. Here the CDR3 DNA reads TGTGCCAGCTCACCACCGGACAGTTCTAGGCATGAGCAGTTCTTC. Translation: CASSPPDSSRHEQFF. The complete variable domain, with remaining parts taken from reference TRBV18 and TRBJ2-1, reads NAGVMQNPRHLVRRRGQEARLRCSPMKGHSHVYWYRQLPEEGLKFMVYLQKENIIDESGMPKERFSAEFPKEGPSILRIQQVVRGDSAAYFCASSPPDSSRHEQFFGPGTRLTVL.

This clone has only one observation. The chain couples TRBV12-5 to TRBJ2-1; 9 nucleotides line up with TRBD1. Trimming cost V 6 bases and J 8 bases; bases outside gene matches: 17. Germline V gene data show CDR1 as LGHNT and CDR2 as FRNRAP. CDR3 size: 17 residues. This chain's CDR3 is CASGPNLHRGRLDEQFF. In nucleotides, the CDR3 is TGTGCTAGTGGACCGAACTTACACAGGGGGCGCTTAGATGAGCAGTTCTTC.

Regarding this clone: In the same sample, other DNA sequences code for this CDR3. The CDR3 nucleotides are TGTGCCAGCAGCTCAGGTAGTCAGCCCCAGCATTTT. Protein: CASSSGSQPQHF. The V call is TRBV7-9, the J call TRBJ1-5; D gene ambiguous. Trimming cost V 4 bases and J 6 bases, with 7 bases left between them. Per germline, CDR1 SEHNR and CDR2 FQNEAQ (reference sequence). This CDR3 comprises 12 residues.

CDR3 in DNA: TGTGCCAGCAGTCGATCCCAAGACAATGAGCAGTTCTTC. It yields the protein CASSRSQDNEQFF. The chain joins TRBV7-6 to TRBJ2-1; D is unclear. Germline V gene sequence: CDR1 SGHVS, CDR2 FNYEAQ. Trimming took off 6 bases at V and 5 bases at J, with 11 bases between the two ends. The length of the CDR3 is 13 residues. The complete variable domain, with remaining parts taken from reference TRBV7-6 and TRBJ2-1, reads GAGVSQSPRYKVTKRGQDVALRCDPISGHVSLYWYRQALGQGPEFLTYFNYEAQQDKSGLPNDRFSAERPEGSISTLTIQRTEQRDSAMYRCASSRSQDNEQFFGPGTRLTVL.

The chain is built from TRBV7-8 and TRBJ2-3, with TRBD2 matching 13 bases. CDR1 and CDR2 (germline): SGHVS, FQNEAQ. Trimming at V came to 3 bases and at J to 4 bases, leaving 7 bases not matched to a gene. The CDR3 sequence is 17 residues long. CDR3 protein: CASSFGTSGEIADTQYF. CDR3 nucleotide sequence: TGTGCCAGCAGCTTCGGGACTAGCGGGGAGATAGCAGATACGCAGTATTTT.

This clone was counted a single time. The sample contains more than one DNA sequence encoding this CDR3. The chain joins TRBV5-1 to TRBJ1-5; D possibly corresponds to TRBD1 (6 bases). Trimming took off 4 bases at V and 2 bases at J, with 10 bases between the two ends. This CDR3 contains 14 residues. Germline CDR1 SGHRS, CDR2 YFSETQ. The DNA of the CDR3 is TGCGCCAGCAGCAGGGGGTTGGGCAATCAGCCCCAGCATTTT. Protein: CASSRGLGNQPQHF.

The J gene is TRBJ2-7, the V gene TRBV5-1, with a weak D call TRBD1 (5 bases). The ends were cut back, 3 bases at V and 3 bases at J, with 7 bases in the middle. There are 12 residues in the CDR3. The germline gives CDR1 SGHRS, CDR2 YFSETQ. The CDR3 protein is CASSYDSYEQYF. CDR3 bases: TGCGCCAGCAGCTACGACAGCTACGAGCAGTACTTC. The entire variable domain, with the rest obtained from reference TRBV5-1 and TRBJ2-7, is as follows: KAGVTQTPRYLIKTRGQQVTLSCSPISGHRSVSWYQQTPGQGLQFLFEYFSETQRNKGNFPGRFSGRQFSNSRSEMNVSTLELGDSALYLCASSYDSYEQYFGPGTRLTVT.

V is TRBV10-2 and J is TRBJ1-1; D possibly corresponds to TRBD1 (5 bases). V lost 6 bases to trimming and J lost 3 bases, with 20 bases between them. The germline V gene has CDR1 WSHSY and CDR2 SAAADI. There are 16 residues in the CDR3. This CDR3 is CASSWGSRVADTEAFF. DNA for the CDR3: TGCGCCAGCAGCTGGGGCAGTAGGGTCGCCGACACTGAAGCTTTCTTT.

The CDR3 region is CASSVGGRAELDGYTF. CDR3 bases: TGTGCCAGCAGCGTAGGCGGCAGGGCAGAGTTGGATGGCTACACCTTC. The rearrangement uses TRBV9 and TRBJ1-2; possibly TRBD1 for D (5 bases). V was pared by 0 bases and J by 6 bases, with 18 bases between. The CDR3 is made up of 16 amino acids. The germline V gene has CDR1 SGDLS and CDR2 YYNGEE.

This clone was seen once. The V call is TRBV4-3, the J call TRBJ2-3; no definite D call. The CDR3 is 17 residues long. The V gene lost 4 bases and the J gene lost 2 bases, with 19 bases spanning the gap. Germline CDR1 and CDR2: LGHNA and YSLEER. In DNA, the CDR3 is TGCGCCAGCAGCCCTCAGGAAGTGTTGCGGTACACAGATACGCAGTATTTT. It specifies CASSPQEVLRYTDTQYF.

The chain recombines TRBV7-4 with TRBJ2-1; possible D gene TRBD2, 5 bases. The V end lost 7 bases, the J end lost 5 bases, and 18 bases lay between the germline ends. Germline lookup yields CDR1 SGHVT and CDR2 SQSDAQ. CDR3 length equals 15 residues. CDR3 bases: TGTGCCAGCAACCTAACCCCGGGGTCTAACAATGAGCAGTTCTTC. Translating it yields CASNLTPGSNNEQFF. The whole variable domain, remainder taken from reference TRBV7-4 and TRBJ2-1, is GAGVSQSPRYKVAKRGRDVALRCDSISGHVTLYWYRQTLGQGSEVLTYSQSDAQRDKSGRPSGRFSAERPERSVSTLKIQRTEQGDSAVYLCASNLTPGSNNEQFFGPGTRLTVL.

CDR3 coding DNA: TGCGCCAGCAGCCAGGCCGGGACAGGGTTGAAGGCGCAGTTCTTC. Its protein product is CASSQAGTGLKAQFF. The chain combines TRBV4-1 with TRBJ2-1; 9 bases match TRBD1. Unmatched junction bases numbered 12, after V lost 3 bases and J lost 12 bases. Germline-derived CDR1 and CDR2 are MGHRA and YSYEKL. This CDR3 is 15 amino acids long.

The rearrangement joins TRBV5-1 to TRBJ2-7; D tentatively reads TRBD1 or TRBD2 (5 bases each). CDR3 length equals 15 residues. Trimming removed 4 bases from V and 4 bases from J, with 18 bases in between. The germline CDR1 and CDR2 sequences are SGHRS and YFSETQ. The CDR3: CASSVWGRISYEQYF. The CDR3 nucleotides are TGCGCCAGCAGCGTCTGGGGACGGATATCTTACGAGCAGTACTTC.

This chain connects TRBV30 to TRBJ1-2; D ambiguous. The germline V gene encodes CDR1 GTSNPN and CDR2 SVGIG (reference sequence). There are 13 residues in the CDR3. The ends were cut back, 3 bases at V and 5 bases at J, with 13 bases in the middle. In DNA form, the CDR3 reads TGTGCCTGGAGCGCAACGGGCAATTATGGCTACACCTTC. It encodes CAWSATGNYGYTF. The entire variable domain, with the rest obtained from reference TRBV30 and TRBJ1-2, is as follows: SQTIHQWPATLVQPVGSPLSLECTVEGTSNPNLYWYRQAAGRGLQLLFYSVGIGQISSEVPQNLSASRPQDRQFILSSKKLLLSDSGFYLCAWSATGNYGYTFGSGTRLTVV.

The chain recombines TRBV11-2 with TRBJ2-7, with a weak D call TRBD2 (5 bases). Per the germline V gene, CDR1 is SGHAT and CDR2 is FQNNGV. With 6 bases removed from V and 0 bases from J, the gap between germline ends came to 12 bases. The CDR3 loop spans 14 amino acids. The DNA for the CDR3 is TGTGCCAGCAGTGTTAGGAGGTACTCCTACGAGCAGTACTTC. Residues: CASSVRRYSYEQYF.

DNA for the CDR3: TGTGCCAGCAGCGAGGGTAGTAGCGGGGGGCCCTCCTACGAGCAGTACTTC. Residues: CASSEGSSGGPSYEQYF. The V gene is TRBV9, the J gene TRBJ2-7, with 10 bases fitting TRBD2. With V trimmed by 3 bases and J by 0 bases, 9 bases remained unmatched. Germline-derived CDR1 and CDR2 are SGDLS and YYNGEE. The CDR3 runs 17 residues.

This chain uses TRBV14 with TRBJ1-2, with 8 bases fitting TRBD1. Unmatched junction bases numbered 9, after V lost 3 bases and J lost 6 bases. The CDR3 runs 15 residues. Germline CDR1 is SGHDN and CDR2 is FVKESK. CDR3 DNA: TGTGCCAGCAGCCAGGGCGGACAGGGCTCCAATGGCTACACCTTC. Protein sequence: CASSQGGQGSNGYTF.

This rearrangement joins TRBV2 to TRBJ2-1; tentative D call: TRBD2 (5 bases). Germline V gene data show CDR1 as SNHLY and CDR2 as FYNNEI. The CDR3 covers 15 residues. Trimming pared 3 bases from V and 8 bases from J, leaving 17 bases between. CDR3 sequence reads: CASSDLRSGVDEQFF. The CDR3 DNA reads as TGTGCCAGCAGTGACCTCCGGTCCGGGGTTGATGAGCAGTTCTTC.

The genes are TRBV5-6 and TRBJ2-7; D is unclear. The V gene lost 5 bases and the J gene lost 3 bases, with 12 bases spanning the gap. This CDR3 region has 13 residues. From germline, CDR1 is SGHDT and CDR2 YYEEEE. CDR3 region: CASSRVGFYEQYF. The CDR3 DNA is TGTGCCAGCAGTCGGGTGGGTTTCTACGAGCAGTACTTC.

The chain carries TRBV4-3 and TRBJ1-4, with D possibly TRBD1 on 5 matching bases. Trimming shortened V by 4 bases and J by 8 bases, and 14 bases separated the two germline ends. Germline CDR1 reads LGHNA; CDR2 reads YSLEER. The CDR3 runs to 14 residues. The CDR3 region has the DNA TGCGCCAGCAGCCTCCGGGGCTTGGCGGAAAAACTGTTTTTT. Translation: CASSLRGLAEKLFF.

The gene calls are TRBV25-1 and TRBJ2-7, with no clear D. Trimming cost V 10 bases and J 0 bases, with 13 bases left between them. Germline V gene lookup returns CDR1 MGHDK and CDR2 SYGVNS. The CDR3 runs 13 residues. The CDR3 region is CATLGSSSYEQYF. For the CDR3, the DNA is TGTGCCACTCTGGGGTCGTCCTCCTACGAGCAGTACTTC.

The chain uses TRBV2 and TRBJ1-1; D uncertain. The CDR3 is 14 amino acids. Germline V gene sequence: CDR1 SNHLY, CDR2 FYNNEI. Trimming cost V 6 bases and J 1 base, with 12 bases left between them. CDR3 coding DNA: TGTGCCAGCAGCTTAGTCGCAGAGAACACTGAAGCTTTCTTT. As protein: CASSLVAENTEAFF.